This T cell receptor (beta chain) was observed in a study of early T cells in non-severe SARS-CoV-2 infection. This clonotype occurred many times. V lost 5 bases to trimming and J lost 5 bases, with 10 bases between them. CDR1 is SEHNR, CDR2 FQNEAQ, per germline (reference sequence). This CDR3 contains 12 residues. TCRdb fed the 5' RACE reads into MiXCR, producing one record per CDR3 protein. There are 30,000 to 40,000 distinct CDR3 sequences in the sample; roughly 5.2% occur only once, and roughly 22% lies in the top ten. Sequenced: whole blood. The source is an adult who was a healthcare worker with PCR-confirmed SARS-CoV-2 infection or an uninfected control (not recorded which). The chain uses TRBV7-9 and TRBJ2-7, with no clear D. CDR3 nucleotides: TGTGCCAGCAGCGCCTCGAGCCACGAGCAGTACTTC. It specifies CASSASSHEQYF.